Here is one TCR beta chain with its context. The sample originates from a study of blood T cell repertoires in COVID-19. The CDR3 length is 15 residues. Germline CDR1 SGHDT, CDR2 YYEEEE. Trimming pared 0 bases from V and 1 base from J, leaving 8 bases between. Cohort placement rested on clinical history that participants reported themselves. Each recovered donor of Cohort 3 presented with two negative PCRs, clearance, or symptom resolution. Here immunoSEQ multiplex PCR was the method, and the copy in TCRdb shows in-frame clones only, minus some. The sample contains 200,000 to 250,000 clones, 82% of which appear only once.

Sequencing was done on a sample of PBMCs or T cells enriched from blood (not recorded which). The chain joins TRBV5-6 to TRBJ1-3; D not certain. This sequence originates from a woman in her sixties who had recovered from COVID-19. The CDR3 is CASSLAGRSGNTIYF. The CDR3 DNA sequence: TGTGCCAGCAGCTTGGCTGGGAGATCTGGAAACACCATATATTTT.